The T cell receptor (beta chain) described here comes from a study of CD8 T cells in Susac syndrome. RNA, at 0.5 to 1 ug, was reverse transcribed with random hexamers. Multiplex immunoSEQ PCR targeted 54 Vbeta and 13 Jbeta TCR beta segments. MiXCR, applied by TCRdb to the immunoSEQ multiplex PCR reads, yields one record per CDR3 protein. The repertoire includes about 290,000 distinct CDR3 sequences, 75% to 85% of them detected once, and about 0.22% sits in the top ten. TCR beta sequences were obtained from blood CD8+ and CD4+ T cells. The multiple sclerosis control group comprised treatment-naive patients with stable or active relapsing-remitting disease. This receptor was identified in a human donor with multiple sclerosis. Sequencing input: CD8+ T cells from PBMCs.

The CDR3, as DNA: TGTGCCAGCAGTCCCCAGGGTGACTCCTACGAGCAGTACTTC. Translation gives CASSPQGDSYEQYF. The chain is built from TRBV28 and TRBJ2-7, with D perhaps matching TRBD1 (5 bases). Germline values: CDR1 MDHEN, CDR2 SYDVKM. The CDR3 totals 14 residues. V was cut by 5 bases and J by 0 bases, with 11 bases left in between.